The T cell receptor (beta chain) described here comes from a study of cytomegalovirus exposure and HLA in healthy donors. Looking at the study overall: Of around 400 genotyped donors, roughly 80% grouped in the Caucasian-associated ancestry cluster. Study-level findings and limits: Fewer N-insertions (relative to the roughly 610-donor mean) were reportedly seen in an Asian-associated ancestry cluster in a later analysis. A later analysis revealed that TCR association rates differed between HLA loci, peaking at DRB1 and bottoming out at HLA-C. The authors excluded some V segments, including TRBV6-2 and TRBV6-3, as indistinguishable.

Both 60 Vbeta primers and 13 Jbeta primers went into the PCR. Measured with immunoSEQ multiplex PCR; TCRdb has only the in-frame clones, and not every one. The sample has 65,000 or so clones; roughly 80% are singletons. Comment on this clone: Its antigen remains unknown.

In germline, CDR1 is MNHNS, CDR2 SASEGT. The CDR3 sequence is 13 residues long. V shed 6 bases and J shed 0 bases, with 6 bases lying between them. This TCR came from a woman between 40 and 55 years old in good health and CMV-seropositive. The V gene is TRBV6-1, the J gene TRBJ1-3; D is unresolved. Sequences were obtained from PBMCs. CDR3 amino acids: CASRASSGNTIYF. DNA for the CDR3: TGTGCCAGCAGGGCCAGCTCTGGAAACACCATATATTTT.